This entry is about one T cell receptor (beta chain). This sample was included in a study of identifying expanded T cells in peripheral blood. The V gene lost 8 bases and the J gene lost 4 bases, with 14 bases spanning the gap. The germline V gene encodes CDR1 WSHSY and CDR2 SAAADI. This CDR3 has 13 amino acids. The table came from immunoSEQ multiplex PCR; TCRdb's copy has only in-frame clones and leaves some out. The sample carries roughly 90,000 clones, about 85% recorded once. The sequence was obtained from a person aged 18 to 70 in good health. The specimen was blood. The chain carries TRBV10-2 and TRBJ1-2, with a weak D call TRBD1 (6 bases). CDR3 protein: CASCPRGGYGYTF. CDR3 nucleotides: TGCGCCAGCTGTCCGCGAGGGGGCTATGGCTACACCTTC.